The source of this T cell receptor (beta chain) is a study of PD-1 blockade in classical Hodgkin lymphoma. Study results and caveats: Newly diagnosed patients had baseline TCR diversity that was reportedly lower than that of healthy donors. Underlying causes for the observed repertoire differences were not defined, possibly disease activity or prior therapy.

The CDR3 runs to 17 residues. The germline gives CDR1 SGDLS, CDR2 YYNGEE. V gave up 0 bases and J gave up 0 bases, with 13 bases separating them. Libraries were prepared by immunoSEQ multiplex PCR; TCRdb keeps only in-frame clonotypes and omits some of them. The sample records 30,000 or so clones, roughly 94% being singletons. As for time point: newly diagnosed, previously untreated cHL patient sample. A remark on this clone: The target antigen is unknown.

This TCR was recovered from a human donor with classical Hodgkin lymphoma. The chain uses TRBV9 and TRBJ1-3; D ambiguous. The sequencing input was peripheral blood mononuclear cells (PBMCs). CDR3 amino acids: CASSVGEVLRSGNTIYF. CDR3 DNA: TGTGCCAGCAGCGTAGGTGAGGTCCTCCGCTCTGGAAACACCATATATTTT.